This T cell receptor beta chain is drawn from a study of T cells after yellow fever vaccination. This clonotype appeared many times. From the 5' RACE reads, TCRdb called clonotypes with MiXCR, one entry per CDR3 protein. The table shows about 220,000 distinct CDR3 sequences, with around 3.1% occurring only once. The material sequenced was CD4+ T cells sorted from PBMCs, taken 10 days after the yellow fever booster vaccination. The receptor was derived from a man aged 18 to 29 who received the YFV17D yellow fever vaccine.

The CDR3: CASSLGAELNTEAFF. The CDR3 DNA reads as TGCGCCAGCAGCTTGGGGGCAGAACTTAACACTGAAGCTTTCTTT. The V call is TRBV5-1, the J call TRBJ1-1, with no clear D. Germline CDR1 and CDR2: SGHRS and YFSETQ. The CDR3 has 15 amino acids. Trimming stripped 0 bases from V and 2 bases from J, with 11 bases between.